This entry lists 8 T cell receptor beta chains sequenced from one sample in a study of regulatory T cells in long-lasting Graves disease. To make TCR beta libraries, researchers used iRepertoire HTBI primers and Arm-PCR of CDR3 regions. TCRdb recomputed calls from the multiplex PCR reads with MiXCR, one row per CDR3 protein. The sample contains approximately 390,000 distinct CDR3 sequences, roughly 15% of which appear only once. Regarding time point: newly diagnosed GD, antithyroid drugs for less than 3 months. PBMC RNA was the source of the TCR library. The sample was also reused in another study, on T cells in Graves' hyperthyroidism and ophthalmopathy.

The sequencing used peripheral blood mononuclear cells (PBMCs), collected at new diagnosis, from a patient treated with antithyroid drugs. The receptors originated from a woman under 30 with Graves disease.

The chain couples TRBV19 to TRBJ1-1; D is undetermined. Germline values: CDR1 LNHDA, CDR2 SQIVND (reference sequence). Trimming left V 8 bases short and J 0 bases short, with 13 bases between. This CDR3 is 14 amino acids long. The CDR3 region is CASLSIILNTEAFF. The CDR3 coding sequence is TGTGCCAGTTTGAGCATTATTTTGAACACTGAAGCTTTCTTT. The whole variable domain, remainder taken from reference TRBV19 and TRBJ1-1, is DGGITQSPKYLFRKEGQNVTLSCEQNLNHDAMYWYRQDPGQGLRLIYYSQIVNDFQKGDIAEGYSVSREKKESFPLTVTSAQKNPTAFYLCASLSIILNTEAFFGQGTRLTVV.

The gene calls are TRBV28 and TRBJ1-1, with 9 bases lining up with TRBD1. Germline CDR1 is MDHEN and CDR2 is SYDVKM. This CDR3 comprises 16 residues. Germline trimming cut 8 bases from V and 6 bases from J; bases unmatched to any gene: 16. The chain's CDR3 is CASLELGQGVWAEAFF. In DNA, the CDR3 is TGTGCCAGCTTGGAGTTGGGACAGGGCGTTTGGGCTGAAGCTTTCTTT.

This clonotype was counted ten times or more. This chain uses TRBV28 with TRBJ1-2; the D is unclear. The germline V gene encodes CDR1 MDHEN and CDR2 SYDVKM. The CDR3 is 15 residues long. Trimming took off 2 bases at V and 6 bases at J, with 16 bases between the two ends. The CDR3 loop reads CASSLDRRRLDGYTF. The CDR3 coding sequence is TGTGCCAGCAGTTTAGATAGGCGGAGGCTGGATGGCTACACCTTC.

The CDR3 sequence: CATSRDWSEQYF. CDR3 bases: TGTGCCACCAGCAGAGATTGGTCTGAGCAGTACTTC. The rearrangement links TRBV15 to TRBJ2-7, with unresolved D. There are 12 residues in the CDR3. Trimming stripped 0 bases from V and 7 bases from J, with 7 bases between. The V gene's germline CDR1 is LNHNV and CDR2 YYDKDF (reference sequence).

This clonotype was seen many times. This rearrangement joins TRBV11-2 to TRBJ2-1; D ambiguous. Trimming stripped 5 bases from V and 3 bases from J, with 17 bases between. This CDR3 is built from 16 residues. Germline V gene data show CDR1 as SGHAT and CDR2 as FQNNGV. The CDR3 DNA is TGTGCCAGCAGCCCCGCCCGGGCCGCTTACTACAATGAGCAGTTCTTC. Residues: CASSPARAAYYNEQFF.

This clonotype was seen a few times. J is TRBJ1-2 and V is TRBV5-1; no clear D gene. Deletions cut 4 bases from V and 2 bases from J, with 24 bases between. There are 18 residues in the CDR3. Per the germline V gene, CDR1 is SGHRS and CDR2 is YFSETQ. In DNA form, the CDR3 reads TGCGCCAGCAGCCCGGGCAGAGATAGACGCATTGTGAACTATGGCTACACCTTC. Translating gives CASSPGRDRRIVNYGYTF.

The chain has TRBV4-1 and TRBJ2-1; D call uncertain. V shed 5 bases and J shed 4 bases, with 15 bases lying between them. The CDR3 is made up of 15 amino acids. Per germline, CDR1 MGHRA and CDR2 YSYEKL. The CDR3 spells CASSFIGLVYNEQFF. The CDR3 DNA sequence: TGCGCCAGCAGCTTCATAGGGCTGGTTTACAATGAGCAGTTCTTC.

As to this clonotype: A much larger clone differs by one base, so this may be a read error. The CDR3 reads CSARRDSTNTQYF. CDR3 sequence (DNA): TGCAGTGCTCGTCGGGATAGCACAAATACGCAGTATTTT. The chain couples TRBV20-1 to TRBJ2-3; tentatively, D is TRBD2 (5 bases). The CDR3 has 13 amino acids. Germline V gives CDR1 DFQATT, CDR2 SNEGSKA (reference sequence).